One sample yielded the 11 T cell receptor beta chains listed below, sequenced in a study of blood T cell repertoires in COVID-19 (dated by TCRdb to about 2020). The library came from the immunoSEQ multiplex PCR assay. TCRdb obtained this table from immuneACCESS and retained in-frame rearrangements with V and J assigned. These tables miss some clones; where compared with another copy, unresolved V genes account for less than half of the shortfall, and the remainder is unexplained. This sample is represented by 200,000 to 250,000 clones; 82% of them were singletons. Approximately 15% of the sample rests with the top ten. Sequences were obtained from PBMCs or T cells enriched from blood (not recorded which). The receptors were sampled from a man between 40 and 49 years old who had recovered from COVID-19.

The count of this clone is one. The CDR3 here is CASSAPRGERGNEQFF. The CDR3 DNA is TGCGCCAGCAGCGCGCCACGGGGAGAGAGAGGAAATGAGCAGTTCTTC. The chain links TRBV5-1 to TRBJ2-1, with D tentatively TRBD2 (5 bases). From germline, CDR1 is SGHRS and CDR2 YFSETQ. The CDR3 contains 16 residues. Trimming pared 4 bases from V and 7 bases from J, leaving 21 bases between.

The chain combines TRBV28 with TRBJ2-1; possibly TRBD1 for D (6 bases). The germline gives CDR1 MDHEN, CDR2 SYDVKM. The ends were cut back, 5 bases at V and 4 bases at J, with 12 bases in the middle. The CDR3 has 14 residues. CDR3 protein: CASSPPTGYNEQFF. CDR3 DNA sequence: TGTGCCAGCAGTCCCCCGACAGGATACAATGAGCAGTTCTTC.

This clone turned up a few times. The chain carries TRBV5-1 and TRBJ2-5, with a weak D call TRBD1 (5 bases). Trimming took 3 bases from V and 4 from J, leaving 13 bases between them. From germline, CDR1 is SGHRS and CDR2 YFSETQ. The CDR3 length is 14 residues. As DNA, the CDR3 is TGCGCCAGCAGCTCGCAGGGCCAGGGAGAGACCCAGTACTTC. Translation gives CASSSQGQGETQYF.

The rearrangement joins TRBV5-1 to TRBJ2-7; 7 bases map to TRBD1. The germline CDR1 and CDR2 sequences are SGHRS and YFSETQ. Trimming removed 0 bases from V and 5 bases from J; junction bases left unmatched: 14. The length of the CDR3 is 17 residues. The CDR3 loop is CASSLAPRSGGSDEQYF. The CDR3 region has the DNA TGCGCCAGCAGCTTGGCCCCCCGATCAGGGGGATCTGACGAGCAGTACTTC.

The V call is TRBV18, the J call TRBJ2-7; TRBD2 matches at 7 bases. This CDR3 spans 15 amino acids. The junction had 12 bases not matched to a gene; V was cut back by 4 bases and J by 6 bases. CDR1 is KGHSH and CDR2 is LQKENI in the germline V gene. CDR3: CASSLRGDSGGEQYF. In nucleotides, the CDR3 is TGTGCCAGCTCACTTCGGGGGGACTCTGGTGGCGAGCAGTACTTC.

This chain joins TRBV9 and TRBJ1-2; D unclear. In germline, CDR1 is SGDLS, CDR2 YYNGEE. The CDR3 spans 11 residues. Trimming removed 6 bases from V and 3 bases from J, with 6 bases in between. CDR3 protein: CASTRDYGYTF. In DNA, the CDR3 is TGTGCCAGCACGAGGGACTATGGCTACACCTTC. Using reference TRBV9 and TRBJ1-2 for the parts outside the CDR3, the full variable domain is DSGVTQTPKHLITATGQRVTLRCSPRSGDLSVYWYQQSLDQGLQFLIQYYNGEERAKGNILERFSAQQFPDLHSELNLSSLELGDSALYFCASTRDYGYTFGSGTRLTVV.

This chain connects TRBV3-1 (or the pseudogene TRBV3-2) to TRBJ2-7, with 7 nucleotides matching TRBD1. Unmatched junction bases numbered 6, after V lost 4 bases and J lost 3 bases. CDR3 length: 14 residues. Germline V gene lookup returns CDR1 LGHDT and CDR2 YNNKEL (reference sequence). CDR3 bases: TGTGCCAGCAGCCGACGGACAGGCTACTACGAGCAGTACTTC. Encoded protein: CASSRRTGYYEQYF.

The chain recombines TRBV4-1 with TRBJ2-1; 7 nucleotides line up with TRBD2. Germline CDR1 reads MGHRA; CDR2 reads YSYEKL. This CDR3 comprises 16 residues. V was clipped by 0 bases and J by 2 bases; unmatched bases: 4. The CDR3 loop reads CASSQDPAGAYNEQFF. In nucleotides, the CDR3 is TGCGCCAGCAGCCAAGATCCTGCGGGGGCCTACAATGAGCAGTTCTTC.

This sequence joins TRBV14 and TRBJ2-1; D remains ambiguous. Trimming took off 4 bases at V and 3 bases at J, with 7 bases between the two ends. CDR3 length: 13 amino acids. Germline CDR1 SGHDN, CDR2 FVKESK. The CDR3 nucleotides read TGTGCCAGCAGCCCTAACGTCTACAATGAGCAGTTCTTC. Protein sequence: CASSPNVYNEQFF.

The table lists this clone with a few counts. The chain uses TRBV27 and TRBJ2-7, with 8 bases matching TRBD2. V shed 0 bases and J 2 bases; nucleotides not matched to a gene: 6. The CDR3 has 16 residues. The V gene's germline CDR1 is MNHEY and CDR2 SMNVEV (reference sequence). In DNA, the CDR3 is TGTGCCAGCAGTTTATCGGGCGGGAGGTCTACCTACGAGCAGTACTTC. It translates to CASSLSGGRSTYEQYF.

The chain has TRBV28 and TRBJ2-4; TRBD2 agrees at 11 bases. The CDR3 runs to 17 residues. Germline lookup yields CDR1 MDHEN and CDR2 SYDVKM. V shed 8 bases and J 0 bases; nucleotides not matched to a gene: 9. CDR3 in DNA: TGTGCCAGCGCAAAATTAGCGGGAGGGCGAGCCAAAAACATTCAGTACTTC. It translates to CASAKLAGGRAKNIQYF.